The entry that follows covers one T cell receptor beta chain sequence. Its cognate antigen is unknown. This entry belongs to a study of cytomegalovirus exposure and HLA in healthy donors. Study-wide background: When fewer than 500 donors were genotyped, approximately 80% of them were found to fall in the Caucasian-associated ancestry cluster.

Primers: 60 Vbeta forward and 13 Jbeta reverse. The data were produced by immunoSEQ multiplex PCR, yet TCRdb's version contains in-frame clones alone and is incomplete. This sample yields roughly 140,000 clones, of which under 90% are seen a single time; about 2.6% belongs to the top ten. Study results and limitations: Most CMV-associated TCR beta chains appeared HLA-restricted in a later analysis.

Specimen: PBMCs. This TCR came from a boy aged 2 to 9 in good health and CMV-seronegative.

CDR3 in amino acids: CASSFPLTGRLEQFF. The CDR3 nucleotides read TGTGCCAGCAGTTTCCCCCTGACTGGCCGATTGGAGCAGTTCTTC. The gene calls are TRBV7-9 and TRBJ2-1; D is unclear. The length of the CDR3 is 15 residues. V was clipped by 6 bases and J by 10 bases, with 22 bases between them. The germline gives CDR1 SEHNR, CDR2 FQNEAQ (reference sequence).